This T cell receptor beta chain was sequenced in a study of immune cell composition in non-small cell lung cancer. General study results and limits: Tumour-reactive clones were not shown to match dominant in vivo tumour clones. Roughly 82% of squamous and under 35% of adenocarcinoma cases had tumour-associated clones >0.5%.

The assay was immunoSEQ multiplex PCR, and TCRdb's table has in-frame clones only and misses some. The sample has about 6,800 clones; approximately 84% are singletons. This clone was detected only once. Its cognate antigen is unknown. Normal lung was taken at the farthest possible site, at least 3 cm from tumour. CDR1 is LNHNV and CDR2 is YYDKDF in the germline V gene (reference sequence). This CDR3 spans 13 amino acids. Trimming cost V 1 base and J 3 bases, with 4 bases left between them. The source material was non-adjacent lung tissue. The clonotype was recovered from a human donor with non-small cell lung cancer. The genes are TRBV15 and TRBJ1-5; no firm D call. The CDR3 DNA follows: TGTGCCACCAGCAGAGGGTTCAATCAGCCCCAGCATTTT. This translates into CATSRGFNQPQHF.